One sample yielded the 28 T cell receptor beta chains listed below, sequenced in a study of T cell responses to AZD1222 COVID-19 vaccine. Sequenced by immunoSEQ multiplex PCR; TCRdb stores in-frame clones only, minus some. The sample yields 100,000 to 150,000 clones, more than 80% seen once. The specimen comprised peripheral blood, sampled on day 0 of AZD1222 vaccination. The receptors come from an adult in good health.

CDR3 residues: CASSLISNTGELFF. CDR3 DNA sequence: TGTGCCAGCAGCTTAATATCCAACACCGGGGAGCTGTTTTTT. The V gene is TRBV7-3, the J gene TRBJ2-2; D unresolved. V gave up 1 base and J gave up 2 bases, with 5 bases separating them. Germline V gene data show CDR1 as SGHTA and CDR2 as FQGTGA. This CDR3 spans 14 amino acids.

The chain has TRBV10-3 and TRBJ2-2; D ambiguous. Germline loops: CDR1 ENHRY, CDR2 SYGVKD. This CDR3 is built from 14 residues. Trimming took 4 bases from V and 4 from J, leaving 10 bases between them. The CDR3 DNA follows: TGTGCCATCAGTGCATCACCGCTCACCGGGGAGCTGTTTTTT. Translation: CAISASPLTGELFF.

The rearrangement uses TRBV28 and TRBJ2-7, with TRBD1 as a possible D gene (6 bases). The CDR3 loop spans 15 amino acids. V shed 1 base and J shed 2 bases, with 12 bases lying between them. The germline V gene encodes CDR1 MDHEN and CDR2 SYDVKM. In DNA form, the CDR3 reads TGTGCCAGCAGTTTATCAGGGGACCGAACCTACGAGCAGTACTTC. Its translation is CASSLSGDRTYEQYF.

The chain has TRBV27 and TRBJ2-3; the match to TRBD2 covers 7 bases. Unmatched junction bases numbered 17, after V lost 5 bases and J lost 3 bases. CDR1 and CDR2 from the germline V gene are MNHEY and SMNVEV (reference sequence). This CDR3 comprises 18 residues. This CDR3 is CASSILLARRGKTDTQYF. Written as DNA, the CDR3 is TGTGCCAGCAGTATCCTCCTGGCCAGGCGGGGGAAGACAGATACGCAGTATTTT.

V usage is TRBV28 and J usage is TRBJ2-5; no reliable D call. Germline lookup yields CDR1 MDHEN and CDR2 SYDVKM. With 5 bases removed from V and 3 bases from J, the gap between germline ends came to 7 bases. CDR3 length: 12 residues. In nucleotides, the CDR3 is TGTGCCAGCAGTCTACCTAAAGAGACCCAGTACTTC. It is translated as CASSLPKETQYF.

The CDR3 nucleotides read TGTGCCATCAGCGGGACCGGGAGCGGAAACACCATATATTTT. Protein product: CAISGTGSGNTIYF. The V and J genes are TRBV10-3 and TRBJ1-3, with a possible D match to TRBD1 (5 bases). The CDR3 sequence is 14 residues long. V lost 6 bases and J 4 bases, leaving 13 bases between the germline ends. The germline CDR1 and CDR2 sequences are ENHRY and SYGVKD.

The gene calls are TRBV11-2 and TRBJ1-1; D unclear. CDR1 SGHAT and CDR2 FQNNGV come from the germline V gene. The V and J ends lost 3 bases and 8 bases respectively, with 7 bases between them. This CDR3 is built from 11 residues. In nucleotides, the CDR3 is TGTGCCAGCAGCTTTTATAGGGAAGCTTTCTTT. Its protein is CASSFYREAFF.

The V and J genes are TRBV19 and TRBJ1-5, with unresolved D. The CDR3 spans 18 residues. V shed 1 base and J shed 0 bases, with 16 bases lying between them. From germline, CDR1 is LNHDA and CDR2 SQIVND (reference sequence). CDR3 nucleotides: TGTGCCAGTAGTATAGGCCGCGGCAGAATCTATAGCAATCAGCCCCAGCATTTT. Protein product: CASSIGRGRIYSNQPQHF.

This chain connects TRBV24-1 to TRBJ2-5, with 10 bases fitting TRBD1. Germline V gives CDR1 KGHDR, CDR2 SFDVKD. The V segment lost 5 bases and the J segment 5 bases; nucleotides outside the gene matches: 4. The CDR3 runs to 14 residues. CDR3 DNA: TGTGCCACCAGTGGGACAGGGGGGAAGGAGACCCAGTACTTC. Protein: CATSGTGGKETQYF.

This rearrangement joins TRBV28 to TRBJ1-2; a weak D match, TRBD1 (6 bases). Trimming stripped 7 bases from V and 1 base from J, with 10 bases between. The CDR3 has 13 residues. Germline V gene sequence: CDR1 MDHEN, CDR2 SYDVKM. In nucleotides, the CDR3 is TGTGCCAGCACATGGACAGATAACTATGGCTACACCTTC. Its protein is CASTWTDNYGYTF.

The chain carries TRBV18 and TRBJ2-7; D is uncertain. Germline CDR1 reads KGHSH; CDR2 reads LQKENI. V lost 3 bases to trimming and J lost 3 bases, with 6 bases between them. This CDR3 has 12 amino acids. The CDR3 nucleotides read TGTGCCAGCTCACCTACTAACTACGAGCAGTACTTC. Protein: CASSPTNYEQYF.

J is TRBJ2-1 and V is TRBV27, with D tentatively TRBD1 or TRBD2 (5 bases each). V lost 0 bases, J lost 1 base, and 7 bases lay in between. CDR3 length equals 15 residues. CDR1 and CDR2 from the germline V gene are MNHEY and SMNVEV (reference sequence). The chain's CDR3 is CASSLSRGSYNEQFF. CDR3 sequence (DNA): TGTGCCAGCAGTTTATCGAGGGGTTCCTACAATGAGCAGTTCTTC.

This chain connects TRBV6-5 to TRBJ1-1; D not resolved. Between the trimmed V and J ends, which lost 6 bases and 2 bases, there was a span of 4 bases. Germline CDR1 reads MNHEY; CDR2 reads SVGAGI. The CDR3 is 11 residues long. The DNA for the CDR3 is TGTGCCAGCAGAGTCAACACTGAAGCTTTCTTT. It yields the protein CASRVNTEAFF.

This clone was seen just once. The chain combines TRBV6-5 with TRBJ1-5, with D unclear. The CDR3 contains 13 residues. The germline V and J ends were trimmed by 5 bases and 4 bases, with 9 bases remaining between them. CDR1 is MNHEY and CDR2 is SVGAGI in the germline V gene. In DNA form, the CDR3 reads TGTGCCAGCAGTACAACAATTAATCAGCCCCAGCATTTT. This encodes CASSTTINQPQHF.

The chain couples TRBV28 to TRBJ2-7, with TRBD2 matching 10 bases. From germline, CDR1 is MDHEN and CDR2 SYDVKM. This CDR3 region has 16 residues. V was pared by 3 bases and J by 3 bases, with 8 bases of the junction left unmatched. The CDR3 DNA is TGTGCCAGCAGTTTCCCCCTAGCGGGAGATGACTACGAGCAGTACTTC. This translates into CASSFPLAGDDYEQYF.

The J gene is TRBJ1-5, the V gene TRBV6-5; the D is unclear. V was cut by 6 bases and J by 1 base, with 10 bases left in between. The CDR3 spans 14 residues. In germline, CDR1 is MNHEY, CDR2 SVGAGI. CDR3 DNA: TGTGCCAGCAGGCTTAGCGGGAGCAATCAGCCCCAGCATTTT. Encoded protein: CASRLSGSNQPQHF.

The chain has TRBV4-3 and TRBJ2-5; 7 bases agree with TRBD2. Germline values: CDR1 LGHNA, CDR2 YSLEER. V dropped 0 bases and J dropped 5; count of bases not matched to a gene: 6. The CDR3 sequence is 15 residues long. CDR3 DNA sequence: TGCGCCAGCAGCCAAGACGGTAGGGGAGGGGAGACCCAGTACTTC. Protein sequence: CASSQDGRGGETQYF.

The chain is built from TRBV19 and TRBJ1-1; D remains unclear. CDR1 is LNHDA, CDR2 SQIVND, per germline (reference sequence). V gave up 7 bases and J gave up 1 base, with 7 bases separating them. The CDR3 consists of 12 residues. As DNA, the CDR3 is TGTGCCAGTACCGCCGAGAACACTGAAGCTTTCTTT. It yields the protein CASTAENTEAFF.

The CDR3 spells CASLRGQGSTDTQYF. CDR3 sequence (DNA): TGTGCCAGCCTTAGAGGACAGGGAAGCACAGATACGCAGTATTTT. This rearrangement joins TRBV6-5 to TRBJ2-3; 8 bases are a match to TRBD1. The V and J ends lost 8 bases and 0 bases, in that order; junction bases with no gene match: 7. The CDR3 consists of 15 residues. Germline lookup yields CDR1 MNHEY and CDR2 SVGAGI.

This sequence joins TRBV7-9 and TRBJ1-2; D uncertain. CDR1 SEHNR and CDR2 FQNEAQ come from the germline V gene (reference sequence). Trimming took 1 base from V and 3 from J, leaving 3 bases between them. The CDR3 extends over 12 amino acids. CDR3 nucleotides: TGTGCCAGCAGCTTAGGAGACTATGGCTACACCTTC. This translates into CASSLGDYGYTF. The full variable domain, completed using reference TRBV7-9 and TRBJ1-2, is DTGVSQNPRHKITKRGQNVTFRCDPISEHNRLYWYRQTLGQGPEFLTYFQNEAQLEKSRLLSDRFSAERPKGSFSTLEIQRTEQGDSAMYLCASSLGDYGYTFGSGTRLTVV.

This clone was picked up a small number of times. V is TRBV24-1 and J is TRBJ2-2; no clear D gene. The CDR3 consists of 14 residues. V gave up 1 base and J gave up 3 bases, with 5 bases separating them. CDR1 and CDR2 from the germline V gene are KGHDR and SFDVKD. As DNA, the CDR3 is TGTGCCACCAGTGATTTTCTCCACACCGGGGAGCTGTTTTTT. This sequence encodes CATSDFLHTGELFF.

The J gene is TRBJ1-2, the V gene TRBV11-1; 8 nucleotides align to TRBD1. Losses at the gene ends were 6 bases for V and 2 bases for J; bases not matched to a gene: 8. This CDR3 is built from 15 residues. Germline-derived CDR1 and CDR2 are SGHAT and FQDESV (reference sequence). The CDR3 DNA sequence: TGTGCCAGCAGTTTTGGCGCAGGGGGCAACTATGGCTACACCTTC. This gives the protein CASSFGAGGNYGYTF.

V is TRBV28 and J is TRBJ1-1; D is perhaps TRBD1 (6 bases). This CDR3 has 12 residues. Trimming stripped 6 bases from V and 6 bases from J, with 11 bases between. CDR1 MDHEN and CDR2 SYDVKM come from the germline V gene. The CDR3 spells CASSVRGAEAFF. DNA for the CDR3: TGTGCCAGCAGCGTCAGGGGTGCTGAAGCTTTCTTT.

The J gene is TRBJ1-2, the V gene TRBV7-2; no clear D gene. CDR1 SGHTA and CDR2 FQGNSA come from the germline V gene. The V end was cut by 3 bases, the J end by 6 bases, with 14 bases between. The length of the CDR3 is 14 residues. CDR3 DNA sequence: TGTGCCAGCAGCTTCGACCCTCGATCAGATGGCTACACCTTC. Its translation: CASSFDPRSDGYTF. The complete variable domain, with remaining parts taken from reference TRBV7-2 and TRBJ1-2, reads GAGVSQSPSNKVTEKGKDVELRCDPISGHTALYWYRQSLGQGLEFLIYFQGNSAPDKSGLPSDRFSAERTGGSVSTLTIQRTQQEDSAVYLCASSFDPRSDGYTFGSGTRLTVV.

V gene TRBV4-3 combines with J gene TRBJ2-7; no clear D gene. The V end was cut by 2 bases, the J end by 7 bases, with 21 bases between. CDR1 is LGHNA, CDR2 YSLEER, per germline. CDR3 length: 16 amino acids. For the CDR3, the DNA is TGCGCCAGCAGCCAATGGGTTAGCCCGCCGATGAAAGAGCAGTACTTC. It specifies CASSQWVSPPMKEQYF.

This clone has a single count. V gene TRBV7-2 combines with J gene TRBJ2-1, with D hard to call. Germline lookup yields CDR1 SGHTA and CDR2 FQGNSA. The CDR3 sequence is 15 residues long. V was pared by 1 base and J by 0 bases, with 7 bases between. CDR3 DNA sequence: TGTGCCAGCAGCTTAGAGTCAGGCTCCTACAATGAGCAGTTCTTC. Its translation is CASSLESGSYNEQFF.

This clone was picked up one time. CDR3: CASSYLGYGNGYTF. The CDR3 nucleotides read TGTGCCAGCAGTTATCTGGGGTACGGAAATGGCTACACCTTC. The chain couples TRBV27 to TRBJ1-2; D unresolved. The CDR3 runs to 14 residues. The germline gives CDR1 MNHEY, CDR2 SMNVEV (reference sequence). V was shortened by 4 bases and J by 6 bases, with 15 bases between the two germline ends.

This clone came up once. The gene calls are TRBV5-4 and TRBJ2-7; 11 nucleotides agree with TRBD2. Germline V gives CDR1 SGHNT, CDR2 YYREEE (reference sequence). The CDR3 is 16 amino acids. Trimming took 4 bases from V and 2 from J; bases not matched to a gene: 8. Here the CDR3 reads CASSPGTSGLPYEQYF. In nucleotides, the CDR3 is TGTGCCAGCAGCCCGGGGACTAGCGGCCTTCCCTACGAGCAGTACTTC.